The 27 T cell receptor beta chains listed next were all sequenced from one sample in a study of T cell responses to AZD1222 COVID-19 vaccine. Method: immunoSEQ multiplex PCR; TCRdb's copy keeps in-frame clones and lacks some. The data hold roughly 100,000 clones, with roughly nine tenths observed a single time. The sample was peripheral blood, taken 28 days after the second dose of the MenACWY control vaccine. These receptors came from an adult who received the MenACWY meningococcal vaccine as a control.

The V gene is TRBV5-1, the J gene TRBJ2-1, with 13 nucleotides matching TRBD2. Germline CDR1 reads SGHRS; CDR2 reads YFSETQ. The CDR3 has 19 residues. V was clipped by 4 bases and J by 1 base; unmatched bases: 11. CDR3 residues: CASSRRLAGGRVSYNEQFF. The CDR3 nucleotides read TGCGCCAGCAGCCGTAGACTAGCGGGGGGCCGTGTGTCCTACAATGAGCAGTTCTTC.

The chain has TRBV19 and TRBJ2-6; D is unresolved. Germline assignment: CDR1 LNHDA and CDR2 SQIVND (reference sequence). This CDR3 has 15 amino acids. V was cut by 3 bases and J by 0 bases, with 6 bases left in between. The CDR3 bases are TGTGCCAGTAGTATCAATCTCTCTGGGGCCAACGTCCTGACTTTC. Its translation is CASSINLSGANVLTF.

This clone has a single count. The gene calls are TRBV6-5 and TRBJ1-6; TRBD1 matches at 11 bases. The CDR3 runs 15 residues. V shed 6 bases and J 7 bases; nucleotides not matched to a gene: 5. Germline-derived CDR1 and CDR2 are MNHEY and SVGAGI. The CDR3, as DNA: TGTGCCAGCAGCCTTGGACAGGGGGCCAATTCACCCCTCCACTTT. Amino acid sequence: CASSLGQGANSPLHF.

The DNA of the CDR3 is TGTGCCACCCAATGGGGGGGGACAGATACGCAGTATTTT. Translated: CATQWGGTDTQYF. The rearrangement uses TRBV6-5 and TRBJ2-3; 7 nucleotides line up with TRBD2. Losses at the gene ends were 10 bases for V and 3 bases for J; bases not matched to a gene: 7. The germline V gene has CDR1 MNHEY and CDR2 SVGAGI. This CDR3 spans 13 amino acids.

This chain uses TRBV29-1 with TRBJ1-2, with 9 positions matching TRBD1. The length of the CDR3 is 15 residues. J was trimmed by 6 bases and V by 7 bases; bases with no gene match: 15. CDR1 is SQVTM, CDR2 ANQGSEA, per germline. The CDR3 region has the DNA TGCAGCGCCCGACGTACACAGGGGGCGAAGAATGGCTACACCTTC. Protein: CSARRTQGAKNGYTF.

A remark on this clone: Just one base apart from a much larger clone, this may be a read error. The chain joins TRBV12-3 or TRBV12-4 to TRBJ2-7; D gene unclear. The CDR3 is 12 residues long. V gave up 3 bases and J gave up 2 bases, with 5 bases separating them. CDR3 amino acids: CASSLGTYEQYF. The CDR3 coding sequence is TGTGCCAGCAGTTTGGGGACCTACGAGCAGTACTTC.

The chain is built from TRBV6-2 or TRBV6-3 and TRBJ2-7; tentative D call: TRBD2 (5 bases). The germline CDR1 and CDR2 sequences are MNHEY and SVGEGT. With 4 bases removed from V and 6 bases from J, the gap between germline ends came to 16 bases. The CDR3 loop spans 14 amino acids. The CDR3 nucleotides are TGTGCCAGCAGTTTAACTAGATCACTACTCGAGCAGTACTTC. It codes for CASSLTRSLLEQYF.

J is TRBJ2-5 and V is TRBV7-2, with 10 bases aligning to TRBD1. CDR1 is SGHTA, CDR2 FQGNSA, per germline. The CDR3 spans 16 residues. With V trimmed by 6 bases and J by 5 bases, 12 bases remained unmatched. CDR3 region: CASSSLPTGGGETQYF. As DNA, the CDR3 is TGTGCCAGCAGTTCCCTCCCGACAGGGGGCGGGGAGACCCAGTACTTC.

This clone has only one observation. The chain combines TRBV28 with TRBJ1-3, with 8 bases aligning to TRBD1. The CDR3 has 15 residues. CDR1 and CDR2 from the germline V gene are MDHEN and SYDVKM. Trimming cost V 6 bases and J 2 bases; bases outside gene matches: 6. The DNA of the CDR3 is TGTGCCAGCAGGGACAGGGTCGGTGCTGGAAACACCATATATTTT. This sequence encodes CASRDRVGAGNTIYF.

J is TRBJ1-3 and V is TRBV4-2; possibly TRBD1 for D (6 bases). Germline lookup yields CDR1 LGHNA and CDR2 YNFKEQ. The CDR3 contains 16 residues. Trimming left V 3 bases short and J 0 bases short, with 12 bases between. CDR3 bases: TGTGCCAGCAGCCACACCGCACAGGGCTCTGGAAACACCATATATTTT. It codes for CASSHTAQGSGNTIYF.

CDR3 sequence reads: CAISGQGNTEAFF. The CDR3 bases are TGTGCCATCAGTGGACAGGGGAACACTGAAGCTTTCTTT. The V call is TRBV10-3, the J call TRBJ1-1; TRBD1 aligns across 7 bases. This CDR3 is built from 13 residues. V was clipped by 4 bases and J by 1 base; unmatched bases: 0. Germline V gene data show CDR1 as ENHRY and CDR2 as SYGVKD.

Concerning this clone: The same CDR3 can be traced to other DNA sequences in this sample. This chain uses TRBV6-2 or TRBV6-3 with TRBJ1-2; maybe TRBD1 (5 bases). With 4 bases removed from V and 0 bases from J, the gap between germline ends came to 9 bases. The CDR3 is made up of 14 amino acids. Germline lookup yields CDR1 MNHEY and CDR2 SVGEGT. The CDR3 region is CASSSWGTNYGYTF. CDR3 nucleotide sequence: TGTGCCAGCAGTTCCTGGGGGACTAACTATGGCTACACCTTC.

The chain links TRBV2 to TRBJ1-4; tentatively, D is TRBD1 (6 bases). This CDR3 contains 15 residues. The germline V and J ends were trimmed by 6 bases and 3 bases, with 14 bases remaining between them. CDR1 SNHLY and CDR2 FYNNEI come from the germline V gene. The CDR3 here is CASRAGGAPNEKLFF. CDR3 in DNA: TGTGCCAGCAGAGCGGGGGGGGCGCCTAATGAAAAACTGTTTTTT. Full variable domain (outside the CDR3, taken from reference TRBV2 and TRBJ1-4): EPEVTQTPSHQVTQMGQEVILRCVPISNHLYFYWYRQILGQKVEFLVSFYNNEISEKSEIFDDQFSVERPDGSNFTLKIRSTKLEDSAMYFCASRAGGAPNEKLFFGSGTQLSVL.

This rearrangement joins TRBV28 to TRBJ2-3; 11 bases line up with TRBD2. Trimming took 4 bases from V and 1 from J; bases not matched to a gene: 7. Germline V CDR1 and CDR2: MDHEN, SYDVKM. CDR3 length equals 17 residues. The CDR3: CASSYPLTSGGTDTQYF. DNA for the CDR3: TGTGCCAGCAGTTACCCCCTGACTAGCGGGGGCACAGATACGCAGTATTTT.

The chain joins TRBV5-5 to TRBJ1-5; a weak D match, TRBD1 (6 bases). CDR3 length: 17 residues. Trimming pared 4 bases from V and 1 base from J, leaving 18 bases between. Germline V gives CDR1 SGHKS, CDR2 YYEKEE (reference sequence). CDR3 in DNA: TGTGCCAGCAGCCTACACGCGGACAGACGGAGCAATCAGCCCCAGCATTTT. Translated: CASSLHADRRSNQPQHF.

The J gene is TRBJ2-7, the V gene TRBV25-1; D not certain. The V gene lost 5 bases and the J gene lost 3 bases, with 14 bases spanning the gap. CDR3 length: 14 residues. Germline V gene data show CDR1 as MGHDK and CDR2 as SYGVNS. DNA for the CDR3: TGTGCCAGCAGTCCTCATGAAAAGGTCTACGAGCAGTACTTC. Protein product: CASSPHEKVYEQYF.

The genes are TRBV7-2 and TRBJ2-5; 15 nucleotides match TRBD2. Germline CDR1 reads SGHTA; CDR2 reads FQGNSA. CDR3 length equals 16 residues. J gave up 5 bases and V 6 bases, and 7 bases lay outside the gene matches. The chain's CDR3 is CASSRGLAGGRETQYF. CDR3 nucleotide sequence: TGTGCCAGCAGTCGGGGACTAGCGGGGGGACGTGAGACCCAGTACTTC.

V is TRBV21-1 and J is TRBJ2-7. TRBV21-1 has pseudogene status. This CDR3 contains 11 residues. CDR3 nucleotide sequence: TGTGCCAGCAGCAAGACCCAGGAGCAGTACTTC. Translation: CASSKTQEQYF.

V is TRBV5-1 and J is TRBJ2-1; TRBD1 matches 9 bases. Germline values: CDR1 SGHRS, CDR2 YFSETQ. V trimming: 5 bases; J trimming: 8 bases; junction bases outside the gene matches: 5. The CDR3 covers 13 residues. The CDR3, as DNA: TGCGCCAGCAGTGTCACAGGGGGCGATGAGCAGTTCTTC. It yields the protein CASSVTGGDEQFF.

The rearrangement joins TRBV28 to TRBJ2-4; 9 bases align to TRBD1. Germline trimming cut 5 bases from V and 4 bases from J; bases unmatched to any gene: 6. Looked up from germline, CDR1 is MDHEN and CDR2 is SYDVKM. This CDR3 region has 15 residues. CDR3 loop: CASSTSGTGKNIQYF. The CDR3 DNA is TGTGCCAGCAGTACCTCAGGGACAGGGAAAAACATTCAGTACTTC.

The chain links TRBV3-1 (or the pseudogene TRBV3-2) to TRBJ1-1; no clear D gene. V was cut by 5 bases and J by 6 bases, with 7 bases left in between. This CDR3 spans 11 amino acids. The V gene's germline CDR1 is LGHDT and CDR2 YNNKEL (reference sequence). The CDR3 region is CASSKGAEAFF. The CDR3, as DNA: TGTGCCAGCAGCAAAGGAGCTGAAGCTTTCTTT.

The rearrangement joins TRBV10-3 to TRBJ2-3, with D tentatively TRBD2 (6 bases). V shed 6 bases and J shed 4 bases, with 14 bases lying between them. Looked up from germline, CDR1 is ENHRY and CDR2 is SYGVKD. The CDR3 is 14 residues long. CDR3 nucleotides: TGTGCCATCAGCCTTGGGGGAGGTGCAGATACGCAGTATTTT. Amino acid sequence: CAISLGGGADTQYF.

The chain is built from TRBV7-9 and TRBJ1-4, with 8 bases that match TRBD1. The CDR3 loop spans 13 amino acids. Germline V CDR1 and CDR2: SEHNR, FQNEAQ (reference sequence). Trimming took 6 bases from V and 7 from J; bases not matched to a gene: 4. The CDR3 region has the DNA TGTGCCAGCAGTCGGGACAGGTCTGAAAAACTGTTTTTT. Amino acids: CASSRDRSEKLFF. Together with reference TRBV7-9 and TRBJ1-4, the CDR3 gives the full variable domain: DTGVSQNPRHKITKRGQNVTFRCDPISEHNRLYWYRQTLGQGPEFLTYFQNEAQLEKSRLLSDRFSAERPKGSFSTLEIQRTEQGDSAMYLCASSRDRSEKLFFGSGTQLSVL.

The genes are TRBV19 and TRBJ1-1, with TRBD1 matching 7 bases. This CDR3 comprises 15 residues. CDR1 and CDR2 from the germline V gene are LNHDA and SQIVND (reference sequence). V shed 5 bases and J 5 bases; nucleotides not matched to a gene: 11. The CDR3 sequence: CASSGTAGGRTEAFF. The CDR3 DNA reads TGTGCCAGTAGTGGGACGGCAGGGGGGAGAACTGAAGCTTTCTTT. Looking up the rest from reference TRBV19 and TRBJ1-1 gives the full variable domain: DGGITQSPKYLFRKEGQNVTLSCEQNLNHDAMYWYRQDPGQGLRLIYYSQIVNDFQKGDIAEGYSVSREKKESFPLTVTSAQKNPTAFYLCASSGTAGGRTEAFFGQGTRLTVV.

The gene calls are TRBV18 and TRBJ1-2; 9 bases match TRBD1. Germline V gene lookup returns CDR1 KGHSH and CDR2 LQKENI. The junction had 5 bases not matched to a gene; V was cut back by 8 bases and J by 4 bases. The CDR3 runs to 13 residues. CDR3 DNA sequence: TGTGCCAGCCGAGGGACAGGGCGCTATGGCTACACCTTC. It translates to CASRGTGRYGYTF. The full variable domain, its missing parts supplied by reference TRBV18 and TRBJ1-2, is NAGVMQNPRHLVRRRGQEARLRCSPMKGHSHVYWYRQLPEEGLKFMVYLQKENIIDESGMPKERFSAEFPKEGPSILRIQQVVRGDSAAYFCASRGTGRYGYTFGSGTRLTVV.

The rearrangement uses TRBV5-6 and TRBJ2-5; D is undetermined. Germline CDR1 and CDR2: SGHDT and YYEEEE. V was clipped by 7 bases and J by 1 base, with 14 bases between them. The CDR3 contains 14 residues. CDR3 sequence reads: CASQYKLTQETQYF. The CDR3 DNA follows: TGTGCCAGCCAGTATAAGTTGACCCAAGAGACCCAGTACTTC. Filled out from reference TRBV5-6 and TRBJ2-5, the complete variable domain reads DAGVTQSPTHLIKTRGQQVTLRCSPKSGHDTVSWYQQALGQGPQFIFQYYEEEERQRGNFPDRFSGHQFPNYSSELNVNALLLGDSALYLCASQYKLTQETQYFGPGTRLLVL.

This clone was counted a single time. The V call is TRBV5-1, the J call TRBJ1-2, with TRBD1 identical over 8 bases. Germline assignment: CDR1 SGHRS and CDR2 YFSETQ. CDR3 length equals 15 residues. J was trimmed by 8 bases and V by 3 bases; bases with no gene match: 12. The CDR3 loop is CASSSPPGGAKGYTF. CDR3 coding DNA: TGCGCCAGCAGCTCGCCGCCAGGGGGCGCGAAAGGCTACACCTTC.